This is a list of T cell receptor beta chains from one sample in a study of neurological immune-mediated disorders. TCRdb reanalysed the 5' RACE reads using MiXCR and keeps one entry per CDR3 protein. The sample consists of 45,000 to 60,000 distinct CDR3 sequences, approximately 11% of them appearing once. Sequencing input: PBMCs. The receptors were gathered from a male donor with HTLV-1-associated myelopathy (HAM/TSP). CDR3s include the opening cysteine and the closing phenylalanine or tryptophan. The D gene is left open where the match is weak. Clone sizes are given selectively: once, few, many, or a class where the clone is expanded.

TRBD1,many,TRBV15,TRBJ2-7,TGTGCCACCAGCAGAGATCCAACAGGGGATAGCTCCTACGAGCAGTACTTC,CATSRDPTGDSSYEQYF
TRBD1,few,TRBV5-1,TRBJ2-1,TGCGCCAGCAGCCAAACCGGGACAGGGGTTTACAATGAGCAGTTCTTC,CASSQTGTGVYNEQFF
NA,many,TRBV29-1,TRBJ2-1,TGCAGCGCGGGACGGAATGAGCAGTTCTTC,CSAGRNEQFF
NA,NA,TRBV5-1,TRBJ1-5,TGCGCCAGCAGCCCGGAGGGGGATCACCCCCAGCATTTT,CASSPEGDHPQHF
NA,many,TRBV29-1,TRBJ2-1,TGCAGCGCCCGGCTACCCTACAATGAGCAGTTCTTC,CSARLPYNEQFF
TRBD1,many,TRBV27,TRBJ1-6,TGTGCCAGCAGCCTAATCCCGGGACAGTCGAATTCACCCCTCCACTTT,CASSLIPGQSNSPLHF
TRBD2,many,TRBV5-1,TRBJ2-3,TGCGCCAGCAGCTTAGAACTAGCGGATACGCAGTATTTT,CASSLELADTQYF
NA,many,TRBV9,TRBJ1-2,TGTGCCAGCAGCCCAAGTACTGTCCCCTCTAACTATGGCTACACCTTC,CASSPSTVPSNYGYTF
TRBD2,NA,TRBV7-2,TRBJ2-7,TGTGCCAGCAGCCATAGCGGGCCCCCCTACGAGCAGTACTTC,CASSHSGPPYEQYF
NA,many,TRBV20-1,TRBJ2-3,TGCAGTGCTAGAGTCGGAACAGATACGCAGTATTTT,CSARVGTDTQYF
TRBD1,few,TRBV5-1,TRBJ1-2,TGCGCCAGCAGCTTGTTTGCAGACAGGGGTCGGGATGGCTACACCTTC,CASSLFADRGRDGYTF
TRBD2,many,TRBV20-1,TRBJ2-1,TGCAGTGCTAGATCTAGCGGGGTGAGCTCCTACAATGAGCAGTTCTTC,CSARSSGVSSYNEQFF
NA,NA,TRBV4-3,TRBJ1-1,TGCACCAGCAGCCAAGCCAGGGCCATTGGGACTGAAGTTTTCTTT,CTSSQARAIGTEVFF
NA,NA,TRBV7-2,TRBJ2-3,TGTGCCAGCAGCTTAATGGGGACTAGCACAGATACGCAGTATTTT,CASSLMGTSTDTQYF
NA,many,TRBV9,TRBJ2-5,TGTGCCAGCAGCGTATCGTCGCCAGGAAAGGTGGGGGAGACCCAGTACTTC,CASSVSSPGKVGETQYF
NA,NA,TRBV14,TRBJ2-3,TGTGCCAGCATCCAAGATTTAGGGTATAGCACAGATACGCAGTATTTT,CASIQDLGYSTDTQYF
TRBD1,many,TRBV5-1,TRBJ1-1,TGCGCCAGCAGCTTAGGACAGGGGGAGGGGGCTGAAGCTTTCTTT,CASSLGQGEGAEAFF
NA,many,TRBV4-3,TRBJ2-1,TGCGCCAGCAGCCACCGCTCAAATGAGCAGTTCTTC,CASSHRSNEQFF
NA,many,TRBV18,TRBJ1-5,TGTGCCAGCTCCTCCCTGGATAGCAATCAGCCCCAGCATTTT,CASSSLDSNQPQHF
TRBD2,few,TRBV2,TRBJ2-5,TGTGCCGGGACGGGGGGTTCGGGAGAGACCCAGTACTTC,CAGTGGSGETQYF
TRBD1,many,TRBV6-6,TRBJ1-6,TGTGCCAGCACCAGACAGGGGACAAATTCACCCCTCCACTTT,CASTRQGTNSPLHF
NA,many,TRBV3-1,TRBJ1-5,TGTGCCAGCAGCCAAGATAAGCAACCCCAGCATTTT,CASSQDKQPQHF
NA,many,TRBV7-9,TRBJ1-2,TGTGCCAGCAGCTCCGAAGTCGGAGATGGCTACACCTTC,CASSSEVGDGYTF
TRBD2,many,TRBV29-1,TRBJ2-1,TGCAGCGTTGAAGATCTGGGAGGGGAAGCCTACAATGAGCAGTTCTTC,CSVEDLGGEAYNEQFF
NA,few,TRBV29-1,TRBJ1-5,TGCAGCGTTGAAGATCCGTGGACAGGCAATCAGCCCCAGCATTTT,CSVEDPWTGNQPQHF
NA,many,TRBV3-1,TRBJ1-6,TGTGCCAGCAGCCAAAGACCGGGTCCTAATTCACCCCTCCACTTT,CASSQRPGPNSPLHF
NA,many,TRBV15,TRBJ2-7,TGTGCCACCAGCAGAGATACGCTGGTCTACGAGCAGTACTTC,CATSRDTLVYEQYF
NA,few,TRBV20-1,TRBJ1-3,TGCAGTGCTAACGGGGCTGGAAACACCATATATTTT,CSANGAGNTIYF
TRBD1,NA,TRBV20-1,TRBJ2-3,TGCAGTGCCAGACAAGGACAGGGGATCGGGGATACGCAGTATTTT,CSARQGQGIGDTQYF
NA,few,TRBV5-6,TRBJ1-1,TGTGCCAGCAGCTTGGTACAAGCGAACACTGAAGCTTTCTTT,CASSLVQANTEAFF
TRBD1,few,TRBV5-1,TRBJ1-6,TGCGCCAGCAGCTTCCGGGACAGAGATAATTCACCCCTCCACTTT,CASSFRDRDNSPLHF
NA,many,TRBV7-2,TRBJ1-5,TGTGCCAGCAGCTTTGGGGTCTCAGCTCAGCCCCAGCATTTT,CASSFGVSAQPQHF
TRBD2,many,TRBV10-3,TRBJ2-3,TGTGCCATTCGGGGGGTTGGAGATACGCAGTATTTT,CAIRGVGDTQYF
TRBD1,many,TRBV5-8,TRBJ1-5,TGTGCCAGCAGCTTGGACGGCAGGGGGCCGTATCAGCCCCAGCATTTT,CASSLDGRGPYQPQHF
NA,medium-sized,TRBV20-1,TRBJ1-4,TGCAGTGCTGAACCTTCAACTAATGAAAAACTGTTTTTT,CSAEPSTNEKLFF
NA,many,TRBV20-1,TRBJ2-3,TGCAGTGCCCTAAGGGGACCCCACACAGATACGCAGTATTTT,CSALRGPHTDTQYF
TRBD2,NA,TRBV7-8,TRBJ2-2,TGTGCCAGCAGCGCACGGTTGAGCGGGGGGGAGACCGGGGAGCTGTTTTTT,CASSARLSGGETGELFF
TRBD1,many,TRBV7-9,TRBJ2-7,TGTGCCAGCAGCTTAGCGTTCGGGACAGGAGTACGGGAGCAGTACTTC,CASSLAFGTGVREQYF
TRBD1,NA,TRBV5-1,TRBJ1-4,TGCGCCAGCCACCTTGGACAGGGGAATGAAAAACTGTTTTTT,CASHLGQGNEKLFF
TRBD2,few,TRBV7-7,TRBJ2-1,TGTGCCAGCAGCTTAGGCCTAGCGGGGAGGGAGCAGTTCTTC,CASSLGLAGREQFF
NA,many,TRBV9,TRBJ2-2,TGTGCCAGCAGCGTAGTCTCGGTTCCGGGGTCCGGGGAGCTGTTTTTT,CASSVVSVPGSGELFF
NA,many,TRBV29-1,TRBJ2-1,TGCAGCGTCCCGCGGACATCCAGCTCCTACAATGAGCAGTTCTTC,CSVPRTSSSYNEQFF
NA,many,TRBV29-1,TRBJ2-2,TGCAGCTTCAGCTGGGGCGGGGAGCTGTTTTTT,CSFSWGGELFF
TRBD2,many,TRBV20-1,TRBJ2-1,TGCAGTGCTCGGGGGGGAACCTACAATGAGCAGTTCTTC,CSARGGTYNEQFF
NA,many,TRBV20-1,TRBJ1-4,TGCAGTGCTAGAGATCGGCAGGGGCTCGAAAAACTGTTTTTT,CSARDRQGLEKLFF
NA,NA,TRBV30,TRBJ2-7,TGTGCCTGGAGTACCCACACCTACGAGCAGTACTTC,CAWSTHTYEQYF
NA,many,TRBV29-1,TRBJ1-1,TGCAGCGTTGAAAGGGTCACTGAAGCTTTCTTT,CSVERVTEAFF